Listed below are T cell receptor beta chains from one sample, sequenced in a study of T cells in localized non-small cell lung cancer. Method: immunoSEQ multiplex PCR; TCRdb's copy keeps in-frame clones and lacks some. Of approximately 49,000 clones listed, approximately 80% are singletons. The sequencing here drew on peripheral blood, taken before any cancer treatment. The receptors were gathered from a man aged 35 to 69 with stage I squamous cell lung carcinoma. CDR3s include the opening cysteine and the closing phenylalanine or tryptophan. The D gene is left open where the match is weak. Clone size, where shown, is once, few, many, or a class for clones that have expanded.

>NA|TRBJ1-2|TRBV28|NA
CASSGASNYGYTF
TGTGCCAGCAGCGGGGCTTCTAACTATGGCTACACCTTC
>TRBD1|TRBJ1-2|TRBV7-9|once
CASSRNRGRNYGYTF
TGTGCCAGCAGCCGGAACAGGGGGCGTAACTATGGCTACACCTTC
>NA|TRBJ2-7|TRBV6-6|NA
CASGRDSRPYEQYF
TGTGCCAGTGGGCGGGACTCTAGACCCTACGAGCAGTACTTC
>NA|TRBJ2-3|TRBV6-1|NA
CAKGQSLTDTQYF
TGTGCCAAAGGACAGAGCCTCACAGATACGCAGTATTTT
>TRBD1|TRBJ1-5|TRBV9|NA
CASSVTGVLGQPQHF
TGTGCCAGCAGCGTGACAGGGGTATTAGGTCAGCCCCAGCATTTT
>TRBD1|TRBJ2-1|TRBV19|NA
CATGKQGGIYNEQFF
TGTGCCACCGGTAAACAGGGGGGAATTTACAATGAGCAGTTCTTC
>TRBD1|TRBJ2-2|TRBV7-8|NA
CASSPGQGFGTGELFF
TGTGCCAGCAGCCCGGGACAGGGGTTTGGTACCGGGGAGCTGTTTTTT
>TRBD1|TRBJ1-1|TRBV23-1|NA
CASSQSGTGGPEGTEAFF
TGCGCCAGCAGTCAATCCGGGACAGGGGGCCCGGAGGGGACTGAAGCTTTCTTT
>NA|TRBJ1-2|TRBV6-5|once
CASSPTLTGYTF
TGTGCCAGCAGTCCTACCCTGACCGGCTACACCTTC
>NA|TRBJ2-7|TRBV29-1|once
CSVGRQAVGTEQYF
TGCAGCGTGGGCCGACAGGCCGTGGGCACTGAGCAGTACTTC
>TRBD2|TRBJ2-1|TRBV6-5|NA
CASSYGGGPNEQFF
TGTGCCAGCAGTTACGGCGGGGGGCCCAATGAGCAGTTCTTC
>TRBD1|TRBJ2-2|TRBV2|NA
CASSRQGMKNTGELFF
TGTGCCAGCAGCCGACAGGGGATGAAGAACACCGGGGAGCTGTTTTTT
>TRBD2|TRBJ2-7|TRBV30|few
CACRPGTSIHEQYF
TGTGCCTGCAGGCCCGGGACTAGCATCCACGAGCAGTACTTC
>NA|TRBJ1-4|TRBV9|NA
CASSVDQDGKLFF
TGTGCCAGCAGCGTAGATCAGGACGGAAAACTGTTTTTT
>NA|TRBJ1-2|TRBV18|few
CASSPLERSYGYTF
TGTGCCAGCTCACCCTTGGAGCGATCCTATGGCTACACCTTC
>TRBD2|TRBJ2-3|TRBV7-3|NA
CASSARGLAGTDTQYF
TGTGCCAGCAGCGCCCGAGGACTAGCGGGCACAGATACGCAGTATTTT
>NA|TRBJ1-5|TRBV7-8|NA
CASSQERGRGNQPQHF
TGTGCCAGCAGCCAGGAGCGGGGAAGGGGCAATCAGCCCCAGCATTTT
>NA|TRBJ1-1|TRBV7-2|once
CASSFKQNTEAFF
TGTGCCAGCAGCTTCAAACAGAACACTGAAGCTTTCTTT
>NA|TRBJ1-2|TRBV6-5|NA
CASTERPTGDYGYTF
TGTGCCAGCACCGAACGCCCGACAGGAGACTATGGCTACACCTTC
>NA|TRBJ1-3|TRBV7-9|NA
CASSSRVSSGNTIYF
TGTGCCAGCAGCTCAAGGGTTTCCTCTGGAAACACCATATATTTT
>NA|TRBJ1-6|TRBV5-5|few
CASSFSSNSPLHF
TGTGCCAGCAGCTTTTCTTCAAATTCACCCCTCCACTTT
>TRBD1|TRBJ1-2|TRBV19|few
CASSPLTGSGNYGYTF
TGTGCCAGTAGTCCTCTGACAGGGTCGGGTAACTATGGCTACACCTTC
>NA|TRBJ1-3|TRBV1|few
CTSSLKGGPGNTIYF
TGCACCAGCAGCCTCAAAGGCGGGCCTGGAAACACCATATATTTT
>NA|TRBJ2-1|TRBV28|NA
CASRWGSNINEQFF
TGTGCCAGCAGATGGGGGTCGAATATAAATGAGCAGTTCTTC
>NA|TRBJ1-1|TRBV7-2|NA
CASSPRAMNTEAFF
TGTGCCAGCAGCCCTCGGGCAATGAACACTGAAGCTTTCTTT
>NA|TRBJ1-6|TRBV28|few
CASGQGDSPLHF
TGTGCCAGCGGGCAGGGAGACTCACCCCTCCACTTT
>NA|TRBJ1-4|TRBV5-1|once
CASSFLGLNEKLFF
TGCGCCAGCAGCTTCTTGGGCCTTAATGAAAAACTGTTTTTT
>NA|TRBJ1-1|TRBV7-9|NA
CASSLQLPPASEAFF
TGTGCCAGCAGCTTACAGCTTCCGCCTGCGTCTGAAGCTTTCTTT
>NA|TRBJ2-1|TRBV7-6|NA
CASSPRVSYDEQFF
TGTGCCAGCAGCCCTCGGGTTAGTTATGATGAGCAGTTCTTC
>NA|TRBJ2-1|TRBV11-2|NA
CASSLDRGVYNEQFF
TGTGCCAGCAGCTTAGACAGGGGGGTCTACAATGAGCAGTTCTTC
>NA|TRBJ1-3|TRBV9|NA
CASSPGGTSGNTIYF
TGTGCCAGCAGCCCCGGGGGGACCTCTGGAAACACCATATATTTT